This TCR beta chain was observed in a study of blood T cell repertoires in COVID-19. About the research overall: Acute and convalescent COVID-19 samples came from the United States, Italy and Spain. T cells, B-cell-depleted T cells, or PBMCs provided the cDNA or gDNA that served as material.

The V and J ends lost 3 bases and 3 bases respectively, with 11 bases between them. The CDR3 runs 14 residues. Germline V gene sequence: CDR1 SGHAT, CDR2 FQNNGV. Original handling: Amplifying reference gene primers gave estimates of nucleated cell counts. TCRdb keeps only in-frame clones here, not all; method: immunoSEQ multiplex PCR. The V and J calls and clone size are taken from that table; D and trimming were inferred from the DNA. The repertoire consists of approximately 300,000 clones, with more than 75% occurring once and the leading ten covering 1.5% to 2%. The material sequenced was peripheral blood. The chain recombines TRBV11-2 with TRBJ1-1, with D hard to call. The sequence was collected from a woman aged 45-65 years with acute or convalescent COVID-19. The CDR3 DNA reads TGTGCCAGCAGCTTTAGGTCTCGGGACACTGAAGCTTTCTTT. It encodes CASSFRSRDTEAFF.